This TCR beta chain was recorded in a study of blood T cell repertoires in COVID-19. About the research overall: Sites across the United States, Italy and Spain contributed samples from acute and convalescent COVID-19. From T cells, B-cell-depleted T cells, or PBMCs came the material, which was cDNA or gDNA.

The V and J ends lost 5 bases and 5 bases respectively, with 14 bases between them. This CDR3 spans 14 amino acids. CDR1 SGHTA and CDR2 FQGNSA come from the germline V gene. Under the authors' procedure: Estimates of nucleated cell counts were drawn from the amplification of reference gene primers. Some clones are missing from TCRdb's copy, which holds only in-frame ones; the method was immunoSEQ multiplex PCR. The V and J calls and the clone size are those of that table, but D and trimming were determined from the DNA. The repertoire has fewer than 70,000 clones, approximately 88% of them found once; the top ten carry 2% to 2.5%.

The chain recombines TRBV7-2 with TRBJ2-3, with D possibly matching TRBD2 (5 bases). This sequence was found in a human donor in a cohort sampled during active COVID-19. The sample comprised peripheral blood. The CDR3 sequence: CASSRGPSQDTQYF. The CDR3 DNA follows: TGTGCCAGCAGCCGCGGGCCTAGTCAAGATACGCAGTATTTT.